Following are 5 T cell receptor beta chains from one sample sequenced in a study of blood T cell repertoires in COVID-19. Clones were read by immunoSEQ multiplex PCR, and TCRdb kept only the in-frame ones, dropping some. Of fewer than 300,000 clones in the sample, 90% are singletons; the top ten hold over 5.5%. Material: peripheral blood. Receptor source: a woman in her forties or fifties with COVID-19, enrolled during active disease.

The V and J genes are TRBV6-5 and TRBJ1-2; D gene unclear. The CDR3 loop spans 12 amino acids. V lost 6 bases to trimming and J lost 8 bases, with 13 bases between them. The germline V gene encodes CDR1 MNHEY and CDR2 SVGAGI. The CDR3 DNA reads TGTGCCAGCAGGGTTGCTCCTAACGGCTACACCTTC. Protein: CASRVAPNGYTF.

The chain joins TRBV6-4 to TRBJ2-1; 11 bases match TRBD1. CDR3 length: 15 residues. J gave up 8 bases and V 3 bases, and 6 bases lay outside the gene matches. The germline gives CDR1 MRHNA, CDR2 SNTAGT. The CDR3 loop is CASSEEGQGVYEQFF. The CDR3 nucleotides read TGTGCCAGCAGTGAGGAGGGACAGGGGGTCTATGAGCAGTTCTTC.

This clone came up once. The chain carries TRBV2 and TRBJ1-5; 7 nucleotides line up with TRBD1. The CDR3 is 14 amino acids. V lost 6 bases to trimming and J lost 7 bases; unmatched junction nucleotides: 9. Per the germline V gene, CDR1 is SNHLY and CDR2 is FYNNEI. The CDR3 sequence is CASRDNRGNQPQHF. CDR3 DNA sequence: TGTGCCAGCAGAGACAACAGGGGAAACCAGCCCCAGCATTTT.

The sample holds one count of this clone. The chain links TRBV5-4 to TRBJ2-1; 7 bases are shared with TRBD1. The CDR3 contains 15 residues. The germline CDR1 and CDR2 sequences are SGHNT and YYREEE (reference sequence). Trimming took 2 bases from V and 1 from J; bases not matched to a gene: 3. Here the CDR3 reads CASSFGQASYNEQFF. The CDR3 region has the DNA TGTGCCAGCAGCTTTGGACAGGCTTCCTACAATGAGCAGTTCTTC.

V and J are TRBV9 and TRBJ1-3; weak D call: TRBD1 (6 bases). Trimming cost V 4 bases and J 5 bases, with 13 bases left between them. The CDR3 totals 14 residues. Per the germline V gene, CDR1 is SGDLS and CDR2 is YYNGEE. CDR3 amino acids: CASSQGQSRNTIYF. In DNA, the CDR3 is TGTGCCAGCAGCCAAGGACAGTCTAGAAACACCATATATTTT.